One sample yielded the 8 T cell receptor beta chains listed below, sequenced in a study of cytomegalovirus exposure and HLA in healthy donors. The method was immunoSEQ multiplex PCR; TCRdb's version includes in-frame clones alone and lacks a portion of them. Among 250,000 to 300,000 clones, around 90% were seen once, and the ten largest hold 0.35% to 0.45%. The specimen was PBMCs. The receptors come from a woman aged 18-29 years in good health and CMV-seronegative.

To note about this clone: A read error may account for a junction end that differs from germline. The chain uses TRBV4-1 and TRBJ1-4; tentative D call: TRBD1 (6 bases). Germline V gene lookup returns CDR1 MGHRA and CDR2 YSYEKL. The CDR3 is 13 residues long. Here the CDR3 reads CASSQDRGRTGLF. CDR3 bases: TGCGCCAGCAGCCAAGATAGAGGAAGAACAGGGCTCTTT.

The chain carries TRBV12-2 and TRBJ1-6. TRBV12-2 is given as a pseudogene. The CDR3 is made up of 15 amino acids. The CDR3 is CASRYQAGGNSPLHF. The CDR3 region has the DNA TGTGCAAGTCGCTACCAAGCCGGCGGTAATTCACCCCTCCACTTT.

The V call is TRBV6-6, the J call TRBJ2-3; possibly TRBD2 for D (6 bases). Germline V gene data show CDR1 as MNHNY and CDR2 as SVGAGI (reference sequence). The CDR3 runs 14 residues. Between the trimmed V and J ends, which lost 2 bases and 4 bases, there was a span of 10 bases. The CDR3 DNA reads as TGTGCCAGCAGTTACAGGGGAGGCGCAGATACGCAGTATTTT. Protein: CASSYRGGADTQYF.

The rearrangement links TRBV28 to TRBJ2-4; D may be TRBD1 (6 bases). The CDR3 loop spans 16 amino acids. Trimming stripped 6 bases from V and 0 bases from J, with 15 bases between. The germline CDR1 and CDR2 sequences are MDHEN and SYDVKM. The CDR3 loop is CASSGTPFIAKNIQYF. The CDR3 region has the DNA TGTGCCAGCAGCGGGACACCTTTTATAGCCAAAAACATTCAGTACTTC.

V gene TRBV5-4 combines with J gene TRBJ2-1, with 11 bases matching TRBD2. Germline V gene lookup returns CDR1 SGHNT and CDR2 YYREEE (reference sequence). V dropped 3 bases and J dropped 0; count of bases not matched to a gene: 2. This CDR3 spans 16 amino acids. This CDR3 reads CASSSGTSGSYNEQFF. In nucleotides, the CDR3 is TGTGCCAGCAGCTCCGGGACTAGCGGCTCCTACAATGAGCAGTTCTTC.

The rearrangement links TRBV27 to TRBJ1-6; tentatively, D is TRBD1 (5 bases). The CDR3 loop spans 14 amino acids. CDR1 and CDR2 from the germline V gene are MNHEY and SMNVEV (reference sequence). Trimming shortened V by 6 bases and J by 7 bases, and 13 bases separated the two germline ends. In DNA, the CDR3 is TGTGCCAGCAGAATGACAGTCAAAAATTCACCCCTCCACTTT. Translation gives CASRMTVKNSPLHF.

The chain employs TRBV7-6 and TRBJ1-5, with D possibly matching TRBD1 (6 bases). Germline values: CDR1 SGHVS, CDR2 FNYEAQ. V was pared by 5 bases and J by 2 bases, with 13 bases between. The CDR3 totals 15 residues. The CDR3: CASSPAGARNQPQHF. The CDR3 DNA reads TGTGCCAGCAGCCCCGCAGGGGCTCGCAATCAGCCCCAGCATTTT.

This sequence joins TRBV13 and TRBJ2-7; weak D call: TRBD2 (5 bases). With 6 bases removed from V and 0 bases from J, the gap between germline ends came to 12 bases. Germline V gene lookup returns CDR1 PRHDT and CDR2 FYEKMQ (reference sequence). The CDR3 sequence is 14 residues long. The CDR3 region is CASSEGTSSYEQYV. The CDR3 bases are TGTGCCAGCAGTGAGGGAACCAGCTCCTACGAGCAGTACGTC.